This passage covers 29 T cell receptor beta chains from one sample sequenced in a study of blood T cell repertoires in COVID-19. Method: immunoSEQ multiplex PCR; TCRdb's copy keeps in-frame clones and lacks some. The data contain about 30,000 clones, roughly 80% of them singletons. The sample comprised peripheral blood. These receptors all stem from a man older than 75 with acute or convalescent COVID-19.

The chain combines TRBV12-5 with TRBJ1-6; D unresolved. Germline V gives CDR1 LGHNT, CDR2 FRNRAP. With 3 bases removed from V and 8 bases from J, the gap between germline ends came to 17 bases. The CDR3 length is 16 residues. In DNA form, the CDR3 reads TGTGCTAGTGGTTTCGGGAACACGGGAGAGGATTCACCCCTCCACTTT. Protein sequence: CASGFGNTGEDSPLHF.

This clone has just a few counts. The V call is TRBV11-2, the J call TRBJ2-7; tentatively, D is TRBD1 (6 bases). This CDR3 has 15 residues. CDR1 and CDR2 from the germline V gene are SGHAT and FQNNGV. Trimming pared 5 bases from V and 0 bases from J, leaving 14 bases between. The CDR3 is CASSEAGDGSYEQYF. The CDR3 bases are TGTGCCAGCAGCGAGGCAGGGGACGGCTCCTACGAGCAGTACTTC.

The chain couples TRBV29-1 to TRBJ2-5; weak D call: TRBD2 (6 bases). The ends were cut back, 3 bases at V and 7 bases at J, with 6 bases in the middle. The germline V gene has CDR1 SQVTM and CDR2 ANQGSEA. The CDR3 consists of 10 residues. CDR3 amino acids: CSVEEGTQYF. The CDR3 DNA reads TGCAGCGTTGAGGAGGGGACCCAGTACTTC.

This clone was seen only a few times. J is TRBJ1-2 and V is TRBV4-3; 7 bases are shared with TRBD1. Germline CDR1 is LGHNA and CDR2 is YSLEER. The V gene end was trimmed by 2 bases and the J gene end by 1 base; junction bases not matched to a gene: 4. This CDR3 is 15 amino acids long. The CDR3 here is CASSQNRDSNYGYTF. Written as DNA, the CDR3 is TGCGCCAGCAGCCAAAATCGGGACAGTAACTATGGCTACACCTTC.

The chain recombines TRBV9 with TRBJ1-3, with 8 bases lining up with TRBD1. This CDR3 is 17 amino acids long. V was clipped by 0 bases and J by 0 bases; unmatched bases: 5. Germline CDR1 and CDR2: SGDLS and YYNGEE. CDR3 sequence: CASSVVSGGISGNTIYF. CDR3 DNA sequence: TGTGCCAGCAGCGTAGTTTCAGGGGGCATCTCTGGAAACACCATATATTTT.

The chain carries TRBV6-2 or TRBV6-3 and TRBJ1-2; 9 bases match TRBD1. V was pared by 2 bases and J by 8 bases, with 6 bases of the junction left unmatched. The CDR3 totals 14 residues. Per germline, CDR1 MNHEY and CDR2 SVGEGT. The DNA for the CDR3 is TGTGCCAGCAGTTACCTGACAGGGGGTGGAGGCTACACCTTC. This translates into CASSYLTGGGGYTF.

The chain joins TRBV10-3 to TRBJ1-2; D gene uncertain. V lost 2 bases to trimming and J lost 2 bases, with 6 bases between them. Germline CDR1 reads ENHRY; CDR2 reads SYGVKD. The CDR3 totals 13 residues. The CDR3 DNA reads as TGTGCCATCAGTGAGGTGGAGAACTATGGCTACACCTTC. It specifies CAISEVENYGYTF.

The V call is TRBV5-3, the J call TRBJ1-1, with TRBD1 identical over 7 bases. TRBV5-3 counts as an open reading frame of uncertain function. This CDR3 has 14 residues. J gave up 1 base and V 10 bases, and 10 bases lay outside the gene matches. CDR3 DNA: TGTGCCGGAAAAAGACAGGGCGGGAACACTGAAGCTTTCTTT. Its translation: CAGKRQGGNTEAFF.

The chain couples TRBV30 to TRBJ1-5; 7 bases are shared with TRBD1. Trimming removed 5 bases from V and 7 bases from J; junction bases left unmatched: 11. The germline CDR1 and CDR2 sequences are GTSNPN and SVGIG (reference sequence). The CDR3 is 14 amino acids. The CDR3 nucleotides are TGTGCCTGGGCAACGACAGGGACGGAACAGCCCCAGCATTTT. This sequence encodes CAWATTGTEQPQHF.

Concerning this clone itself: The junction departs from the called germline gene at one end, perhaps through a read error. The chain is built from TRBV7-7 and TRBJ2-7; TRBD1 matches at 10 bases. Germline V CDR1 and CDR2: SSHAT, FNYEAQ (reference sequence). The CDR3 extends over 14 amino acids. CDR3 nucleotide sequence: TGTGCTAGCAGCTCCGGGGGACAGGGGACAGCGCAGTACTTC. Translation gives CASSSGGQGTAQYF.

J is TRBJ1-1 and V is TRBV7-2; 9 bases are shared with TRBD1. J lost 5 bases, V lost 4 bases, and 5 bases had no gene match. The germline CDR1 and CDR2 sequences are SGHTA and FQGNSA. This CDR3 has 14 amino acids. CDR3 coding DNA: TGTGCCAGCAGCTCCAACAGGGGGCGAACTGAAGCTTTCTTT. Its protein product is CASSSNRGRTEAFF.

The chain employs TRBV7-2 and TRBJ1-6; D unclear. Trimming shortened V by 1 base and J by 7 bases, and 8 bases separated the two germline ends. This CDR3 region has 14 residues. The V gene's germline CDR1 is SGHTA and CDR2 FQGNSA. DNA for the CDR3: TGTGCCAGCAGCTTAGGGGTGGAGAATTCACCCCTCCACTTT. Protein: CASSLGVENSPLHF.

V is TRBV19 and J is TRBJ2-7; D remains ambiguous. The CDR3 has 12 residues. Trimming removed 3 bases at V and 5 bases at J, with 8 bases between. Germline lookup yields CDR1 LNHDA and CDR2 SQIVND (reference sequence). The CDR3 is CASSMRRDEQYF. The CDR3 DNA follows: TGTGCCAGTAGTATGAGGAGAGACGAGCAGTACTTC.

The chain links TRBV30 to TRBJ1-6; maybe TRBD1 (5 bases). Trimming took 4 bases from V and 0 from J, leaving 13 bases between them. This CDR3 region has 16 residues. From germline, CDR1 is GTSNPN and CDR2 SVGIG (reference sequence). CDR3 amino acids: CAWTRDSSSYNSPLHF. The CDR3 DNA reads TGTGCCTGGACTAGGGACTCGAGCTCCTATAATTCACCCCTCCACTTT.

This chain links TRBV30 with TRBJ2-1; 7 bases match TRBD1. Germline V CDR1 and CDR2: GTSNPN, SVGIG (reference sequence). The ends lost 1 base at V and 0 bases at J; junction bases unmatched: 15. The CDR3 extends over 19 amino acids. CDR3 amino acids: CAWSARLTGTVSSYNEQFF. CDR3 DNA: TGTGCCTGGAGTGCCAGACTGACCGGGACAGTGAGCTCCTACAATGAGCAGTTCTTC.

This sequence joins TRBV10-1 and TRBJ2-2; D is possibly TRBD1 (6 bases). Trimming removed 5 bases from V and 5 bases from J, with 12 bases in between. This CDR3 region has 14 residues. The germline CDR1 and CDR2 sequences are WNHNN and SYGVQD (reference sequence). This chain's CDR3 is CASSPLDRTGELFF. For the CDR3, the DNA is TGCGCCAGCAGTCCGCTTGACAGGACCGGGGAGCTGTTTTTT.

CDR3 DNA sequence: TGTGCCAGCAGCCCGCGGACCCAACTAGCGACGGACAATGAGCAGTTCTTC. It codes for CASSPRTQLATDNEQFF. This rearrangement joins TRBV9 to TRBJ2-1, with 7 bases identical to TRBD2. The J segment lost 5 bases and the V segment lost 4 bases, leaving 15 bases of the junction unmatched. Germline CDR1 is SGDLS and CDR2 is YYNGEE. The length of the CDR3 is 17 residues.

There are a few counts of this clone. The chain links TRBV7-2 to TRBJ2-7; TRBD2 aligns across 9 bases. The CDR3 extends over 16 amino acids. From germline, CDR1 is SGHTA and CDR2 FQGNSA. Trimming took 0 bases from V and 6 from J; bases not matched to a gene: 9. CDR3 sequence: CASSLATSGHQGEQYF. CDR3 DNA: TGTGCCAGCAGCTTAGCTACTAGCGGGCATCAGGGCGAGCAGTACTTC. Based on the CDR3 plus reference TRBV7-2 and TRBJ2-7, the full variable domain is GAGVSQSPSNKVTEKGKDVELRCDPISGHTALYWYRQSLGQGLEFLIYFQGNSAPDKSGLPSDRFSAERTGGSVSTLTIQRTQQEDSAVYLCASSLATSGHQGEQYFGPGTRLTVT.

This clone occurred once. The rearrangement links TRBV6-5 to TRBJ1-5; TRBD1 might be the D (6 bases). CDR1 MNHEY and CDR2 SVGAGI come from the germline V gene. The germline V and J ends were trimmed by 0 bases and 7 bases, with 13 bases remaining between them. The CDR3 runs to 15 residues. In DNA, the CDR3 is TGTGCCAGCAGTTACTCGGCAGGGGTGATACAGCCCCAGCATTTT. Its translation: CASSYSAGVIQPQHF.

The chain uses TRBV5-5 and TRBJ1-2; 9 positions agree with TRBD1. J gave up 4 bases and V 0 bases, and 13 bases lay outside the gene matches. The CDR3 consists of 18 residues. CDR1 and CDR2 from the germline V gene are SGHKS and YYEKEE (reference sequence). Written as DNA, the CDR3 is TGTGCCAGCAGCTTGGGCCTTACAGACAGGGGGTTAATCTATGGCTACACCTTC. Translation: CASSLGLTDRGLIYGYTF. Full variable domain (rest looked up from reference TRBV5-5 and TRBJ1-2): DAGVTQSPTHLIKTRGQQVTLRCSPISGHKSVSWYQQVLGQGPQFIFQYYEKEERGRGNFPDRFSARQFPNYSSELNVNALLLGDSALYLCASSLGLTDRGLIYGYTFGSGTRLTVV.

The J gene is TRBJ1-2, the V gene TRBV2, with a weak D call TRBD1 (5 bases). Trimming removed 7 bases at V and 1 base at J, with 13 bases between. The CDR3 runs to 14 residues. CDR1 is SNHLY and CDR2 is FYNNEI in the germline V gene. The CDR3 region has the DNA TGTGCCAGCATCGCACAGGCCCTTAACTATGGCTACACCTTC. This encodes CASIAQALNYGYTF. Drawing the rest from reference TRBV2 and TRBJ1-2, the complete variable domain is EPEVTQTPSHQVTQMGQEVILRCVPISNHLYFYWYRQILGQKVEFLVSFYNNEISEKSEIFDDQFSVERPDGSNFTLKIRSTKLEDSAMYFCASIAQALNYGYTFGSGTRLTVV.

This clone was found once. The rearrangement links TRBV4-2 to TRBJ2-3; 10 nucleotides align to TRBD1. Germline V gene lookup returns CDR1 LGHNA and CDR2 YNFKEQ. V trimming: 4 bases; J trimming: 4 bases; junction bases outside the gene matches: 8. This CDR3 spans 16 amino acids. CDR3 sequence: CASSPGQGVVADTQYF. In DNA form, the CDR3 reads TGTGCCAGCAGCCCCGGACAGGGGGTCGTCGCAGATACGCAGTATTTT.

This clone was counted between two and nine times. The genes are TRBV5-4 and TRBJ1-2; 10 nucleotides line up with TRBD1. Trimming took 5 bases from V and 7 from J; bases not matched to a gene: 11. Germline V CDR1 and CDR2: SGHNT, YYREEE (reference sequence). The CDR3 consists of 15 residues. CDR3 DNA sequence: TGTGCCAGCAGTCTACCCGGAGGACAGGGGGGTGGCTACACCTTC. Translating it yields CASSLPGGQGGGYTF.

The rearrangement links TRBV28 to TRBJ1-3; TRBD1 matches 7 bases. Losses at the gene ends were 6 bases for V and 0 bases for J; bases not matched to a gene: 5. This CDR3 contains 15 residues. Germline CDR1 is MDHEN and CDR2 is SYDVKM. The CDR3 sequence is CASRQTGISGNTIYF. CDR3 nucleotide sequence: TGTGCCAGCAGGCAGACAGGGATCTCTGGAAACACCATATATTTT.

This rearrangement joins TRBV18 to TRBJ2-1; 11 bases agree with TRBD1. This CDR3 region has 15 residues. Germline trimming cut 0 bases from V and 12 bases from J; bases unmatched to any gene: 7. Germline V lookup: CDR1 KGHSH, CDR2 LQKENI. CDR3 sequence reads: CASSPPGQGDRGQFF. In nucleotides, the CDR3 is TGTGCCAGCTCACCACCGGGACAGGGGGATCGGGGGCAGTTCTTC.

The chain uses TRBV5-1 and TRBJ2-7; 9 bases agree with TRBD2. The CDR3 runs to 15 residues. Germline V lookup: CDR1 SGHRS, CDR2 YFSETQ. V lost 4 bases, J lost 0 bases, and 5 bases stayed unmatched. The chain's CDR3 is CASSPNSGSSYEQYF. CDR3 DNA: TGCGCCAGCAGCCCCAATAGCGGGAGCTCCTACGAGCAGTACTTC.

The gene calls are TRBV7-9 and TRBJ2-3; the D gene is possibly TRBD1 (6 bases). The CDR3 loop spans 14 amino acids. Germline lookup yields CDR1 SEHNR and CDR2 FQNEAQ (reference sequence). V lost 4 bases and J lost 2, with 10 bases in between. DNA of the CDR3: TGTGCCAGCAGCTCACAGGGATCCACAGATACGCAGTATTTT. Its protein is CASSSQGSTDTQYF.

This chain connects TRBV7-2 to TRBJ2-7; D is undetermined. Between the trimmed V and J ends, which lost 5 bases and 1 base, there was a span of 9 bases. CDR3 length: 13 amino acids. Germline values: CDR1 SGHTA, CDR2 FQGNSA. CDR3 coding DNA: TGTGCCAGCAGCATATCCCCTTCCTACGAGCAGTACTTC. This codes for CASSISPSYEQYF. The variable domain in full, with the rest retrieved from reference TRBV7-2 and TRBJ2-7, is GAGVSQSPSNKVTEKGKDVELRCDPISGHTALYWYRQSLGQGLEFLIYFQGNSAPDKSGLPSDRFSAERTGGSVSTLTIQRTQQEDSAVYLCASSISPSYEQYFGPGTRLTVT.

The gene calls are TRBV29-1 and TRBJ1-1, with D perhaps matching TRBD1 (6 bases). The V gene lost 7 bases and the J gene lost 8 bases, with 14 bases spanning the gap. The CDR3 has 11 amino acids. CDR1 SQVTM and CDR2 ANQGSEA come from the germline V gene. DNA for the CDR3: TGCAGCGCAACCTACAGGGAAGAAGCTTTCTTT. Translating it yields CSATYREEAFF.